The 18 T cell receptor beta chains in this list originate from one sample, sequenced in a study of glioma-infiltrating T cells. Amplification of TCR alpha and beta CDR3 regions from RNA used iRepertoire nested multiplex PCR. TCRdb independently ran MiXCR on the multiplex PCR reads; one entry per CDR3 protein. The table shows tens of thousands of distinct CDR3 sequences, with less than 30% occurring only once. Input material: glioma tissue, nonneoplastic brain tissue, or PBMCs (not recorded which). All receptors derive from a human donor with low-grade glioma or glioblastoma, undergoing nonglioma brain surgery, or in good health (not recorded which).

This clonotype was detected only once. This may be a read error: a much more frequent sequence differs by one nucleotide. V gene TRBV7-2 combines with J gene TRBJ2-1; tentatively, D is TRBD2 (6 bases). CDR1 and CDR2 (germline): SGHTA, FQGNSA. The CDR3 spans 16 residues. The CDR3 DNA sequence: TGTGCCAGCAGCCCCTTTAGCGGCAACTCCTACAATGAGCAGTCCTTC. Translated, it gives CASSPFSGNSYNEQSF. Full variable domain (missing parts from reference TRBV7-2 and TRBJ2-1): GAGVSQSPSNKVTEKGKDVELRCDPISGHTALYWYRQSLGQGLEFLIYFQGNSAPDKSGLPSDRFSAERTGGSVSTLTIQRTQQEDSAVYLCASSPFSGNSYNEQSFGPGTRLTVL.

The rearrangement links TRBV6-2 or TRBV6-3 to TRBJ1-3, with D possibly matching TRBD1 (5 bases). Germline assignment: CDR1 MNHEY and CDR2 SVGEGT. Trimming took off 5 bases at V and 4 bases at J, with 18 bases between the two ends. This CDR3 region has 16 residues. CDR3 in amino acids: CASSGGIPVLGNTIYF. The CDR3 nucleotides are TGTGCCAGCAGTGGGGGAATCCCGGTCTTAGGAAACACCATATATTTT.

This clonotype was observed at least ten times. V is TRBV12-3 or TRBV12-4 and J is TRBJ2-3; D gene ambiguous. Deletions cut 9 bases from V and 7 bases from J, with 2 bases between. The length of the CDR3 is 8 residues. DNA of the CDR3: TGTGCCAGTTATACGCAGTATTTT. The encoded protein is CASYTQYF.

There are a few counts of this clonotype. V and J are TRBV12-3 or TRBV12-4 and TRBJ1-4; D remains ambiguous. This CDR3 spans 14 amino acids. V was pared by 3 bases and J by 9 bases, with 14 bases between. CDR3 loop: CASSLEQQFKKLFF. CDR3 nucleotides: TGTGCCAGCAGTTTGGAACAACAGTTTAAAAAACTGTTTTTT.

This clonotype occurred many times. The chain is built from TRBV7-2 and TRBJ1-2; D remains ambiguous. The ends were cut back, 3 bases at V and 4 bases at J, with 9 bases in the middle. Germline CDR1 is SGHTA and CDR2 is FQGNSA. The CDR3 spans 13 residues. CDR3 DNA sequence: TGTGCCAGCAGCTTCGAGAGCAGCTATGGCTACACCTTC. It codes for CASSFESSYGYTF.

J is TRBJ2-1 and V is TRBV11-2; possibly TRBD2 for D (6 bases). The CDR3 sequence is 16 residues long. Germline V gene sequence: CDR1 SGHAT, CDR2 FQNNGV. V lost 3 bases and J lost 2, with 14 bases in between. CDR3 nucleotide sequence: TGTGCCAGCAGCTTGCGAGGAGGGAGAACCTACAATGAGCAGTTCTTC. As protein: CASSLRGGRTYNEQFF.

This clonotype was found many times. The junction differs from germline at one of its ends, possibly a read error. CDR3 DNA: TGTGCCGGCAGCCAGGGTGGGACAGTCTCACCCCTCCACTTT. Translation gives CAGSQGGTVSPLHF. V and J are TRBV3-1 and TRBJ1-6; 7 positions agree with TRBD1. Germline V gene data show CDR1 as LGHDT and CDR2 as YNNKEL (reference sequence). The CDR3 has 14 residues.

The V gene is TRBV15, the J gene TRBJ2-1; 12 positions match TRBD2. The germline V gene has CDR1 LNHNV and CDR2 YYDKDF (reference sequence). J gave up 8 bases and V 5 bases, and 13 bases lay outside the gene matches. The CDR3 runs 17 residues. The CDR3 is CATSYYSQTSGRHEQFF. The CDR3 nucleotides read TGTGCCACCAGCTATTACTCCCAGACTAGCGGGAGACATGAGCAGTTCTTC.

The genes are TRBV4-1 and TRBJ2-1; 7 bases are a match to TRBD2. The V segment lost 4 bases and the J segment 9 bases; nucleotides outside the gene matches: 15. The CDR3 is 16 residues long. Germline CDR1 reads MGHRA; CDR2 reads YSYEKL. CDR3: CASSREGGSRTVEQFF. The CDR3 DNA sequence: TGCGCCAGCAGCCGGGAGGGCGGGAGTAGGACCGTTGAGCAGTTCTTC.

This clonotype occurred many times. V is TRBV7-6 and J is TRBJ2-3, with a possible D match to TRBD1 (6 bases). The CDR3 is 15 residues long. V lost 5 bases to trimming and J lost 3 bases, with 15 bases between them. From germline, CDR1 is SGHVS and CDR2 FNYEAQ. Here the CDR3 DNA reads TGTGCCAGCAGCCCTGAACAGGGAATGACAGATACGCAGTATTTT. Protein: CASSPEQGMTDTQYF.

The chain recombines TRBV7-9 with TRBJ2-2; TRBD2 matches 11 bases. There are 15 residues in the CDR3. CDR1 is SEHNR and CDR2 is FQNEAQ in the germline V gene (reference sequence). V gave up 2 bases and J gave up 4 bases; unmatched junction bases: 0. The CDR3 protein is CASSLLAGGTGELFF. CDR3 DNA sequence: TGTGCCAGCAGCTTACTAGCGGGAGGCACCGGGGAGCTGTTTTTT.

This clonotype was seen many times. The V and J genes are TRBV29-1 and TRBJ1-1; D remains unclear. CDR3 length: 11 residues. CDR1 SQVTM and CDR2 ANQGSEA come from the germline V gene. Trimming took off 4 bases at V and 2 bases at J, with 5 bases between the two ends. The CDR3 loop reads CSVVGNTEAFF. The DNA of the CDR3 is TGCAGCGTTGTAGGTAACACTGAAGCTTTCTTT.

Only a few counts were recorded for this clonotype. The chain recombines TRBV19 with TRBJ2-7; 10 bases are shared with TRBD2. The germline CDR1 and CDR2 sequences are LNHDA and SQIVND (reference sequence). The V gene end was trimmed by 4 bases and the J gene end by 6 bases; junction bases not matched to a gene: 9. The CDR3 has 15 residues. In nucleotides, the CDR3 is TGTGCCAGTAGTACGTGGACTAGCGGATCGTGCGAGCAGTACTTC. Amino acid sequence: CASSTWTSGSCEQYF.

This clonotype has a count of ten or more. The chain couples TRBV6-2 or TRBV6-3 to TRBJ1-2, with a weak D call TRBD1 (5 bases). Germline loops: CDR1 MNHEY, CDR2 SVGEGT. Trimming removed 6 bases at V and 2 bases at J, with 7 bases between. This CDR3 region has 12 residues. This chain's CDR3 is CASSDSNYGYTF. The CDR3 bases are TGTGCCAGCAGCGACAGCAACTATGGCTACACCTTC.

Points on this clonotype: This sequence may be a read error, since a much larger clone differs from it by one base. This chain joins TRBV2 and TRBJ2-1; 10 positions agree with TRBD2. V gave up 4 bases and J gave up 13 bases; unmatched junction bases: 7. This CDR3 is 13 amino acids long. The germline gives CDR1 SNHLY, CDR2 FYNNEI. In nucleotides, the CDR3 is TGTGCCAGCAGTGCGGGACTAGCGAGCCCTCAGTTCTTC. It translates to CASSAGLASPQFF.

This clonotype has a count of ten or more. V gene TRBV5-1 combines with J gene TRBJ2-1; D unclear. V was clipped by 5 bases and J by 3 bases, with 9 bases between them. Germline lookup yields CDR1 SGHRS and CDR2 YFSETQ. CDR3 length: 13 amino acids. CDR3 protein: CASSIRVYNEQFF. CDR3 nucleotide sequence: TGCGCCAGCAGTATACGGGTCTACAATGAGCAGTTCTTC.

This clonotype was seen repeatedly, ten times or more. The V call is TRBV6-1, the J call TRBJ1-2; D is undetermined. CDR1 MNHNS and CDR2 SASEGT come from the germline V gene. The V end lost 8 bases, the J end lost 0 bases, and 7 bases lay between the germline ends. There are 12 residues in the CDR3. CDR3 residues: CASADPNYGYTF. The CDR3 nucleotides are TGTGCCAGCGCGGACCCTAACTATGGCTACACCTTC.

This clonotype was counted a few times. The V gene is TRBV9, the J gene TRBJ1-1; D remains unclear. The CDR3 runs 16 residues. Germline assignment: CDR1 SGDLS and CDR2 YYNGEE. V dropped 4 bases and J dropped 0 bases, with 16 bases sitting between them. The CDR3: CASSPPPGQMNTEAFF. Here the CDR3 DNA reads TGTGCCAGCAGCCCGCCCCCGGGTCAAATGAACACTGAAGCTTTCTTT.